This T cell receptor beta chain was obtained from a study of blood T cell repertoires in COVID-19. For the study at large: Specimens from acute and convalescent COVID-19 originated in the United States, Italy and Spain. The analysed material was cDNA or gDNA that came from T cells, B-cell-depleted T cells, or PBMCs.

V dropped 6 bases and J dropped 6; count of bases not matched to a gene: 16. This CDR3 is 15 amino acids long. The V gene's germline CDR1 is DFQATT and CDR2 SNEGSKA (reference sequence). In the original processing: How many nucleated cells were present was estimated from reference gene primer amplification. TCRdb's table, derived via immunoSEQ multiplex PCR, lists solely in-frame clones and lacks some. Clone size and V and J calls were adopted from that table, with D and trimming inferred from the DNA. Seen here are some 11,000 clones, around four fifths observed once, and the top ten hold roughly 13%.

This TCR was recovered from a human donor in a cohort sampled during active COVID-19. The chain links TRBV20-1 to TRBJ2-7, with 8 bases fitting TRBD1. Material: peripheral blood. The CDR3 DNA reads TGCAGTGCCAGTGTGGCCGGACAGGGTCTTTTCGAGCAGTACTTC. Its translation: CSASVAGQGLFEQYF.